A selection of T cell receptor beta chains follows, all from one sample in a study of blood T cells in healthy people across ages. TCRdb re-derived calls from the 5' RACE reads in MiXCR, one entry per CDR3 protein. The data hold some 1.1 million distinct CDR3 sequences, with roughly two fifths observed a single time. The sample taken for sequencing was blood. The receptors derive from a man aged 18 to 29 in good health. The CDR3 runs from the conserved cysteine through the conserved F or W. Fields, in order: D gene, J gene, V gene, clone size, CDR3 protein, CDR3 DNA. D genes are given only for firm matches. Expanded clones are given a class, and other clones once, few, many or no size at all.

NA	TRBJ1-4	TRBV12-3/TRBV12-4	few	CASSPPPKLFF	TGTGCCAGCAGTCCCCCGCCAAAACTGTTTTTT
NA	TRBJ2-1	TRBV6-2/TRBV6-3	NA	CASSKEIINNEQFF	TGTGCCAGCAGTAAGGAAATAATAAACAATGAGCAGTTCTTC
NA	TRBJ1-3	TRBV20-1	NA	CSARGRGQGNTIYF	TGCAGTGCTAGAGGGCGGGGGCAAGGAAACACCATATATTTT
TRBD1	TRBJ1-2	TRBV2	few	CASVLPQGAQGGYTF	TGTGCCAGTGTCCTCCCCCAGGGGGCGCAGGGTGGCTACACCTTC
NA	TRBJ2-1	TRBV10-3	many	CATHGGGVKEQFF	TGTGCCACCCACGGAGGGGGGGTAAAAGAGCAGTTCTTC
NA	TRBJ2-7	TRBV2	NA	CASKGRGTYEQYF	TGTGCCAGCAAAGGTCGGGGAACCTACGAGCAGTACTTC
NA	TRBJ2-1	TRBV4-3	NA	CASSQEIESRATQFF	TGCGCCAGCAGCCAAGAGATTGAGTCCAGGGCGACCCAGTTCTTC
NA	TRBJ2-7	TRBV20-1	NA	CSAVGGVGEQYF	TGCAGTGCTGTTGGTGGGGTGGGCGAGCAGTACTTC
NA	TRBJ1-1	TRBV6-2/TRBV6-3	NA	CASSYWQGGLDTEAFF	TGTGCCAGCAGTTACTGGCAGGGCGGATTGGACACTGAAGCTTTCTTT
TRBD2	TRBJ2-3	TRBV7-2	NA	CASSSLIAGGLADTQYF	TGTGCCAGCAGCTCCCTAATAGCGGGGGGGCTCGCAGATACGCAGTATTTT
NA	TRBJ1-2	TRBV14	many	CASSQIGTNYGYTF	TGTGCCAGCAGCCAGATAGGGACTAACTATGGCTACACCTTC
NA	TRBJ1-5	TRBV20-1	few	CSASIDHDQPQHF	TGCAGTGCTAGCATAGATCATGATCAGCCCCAGCATTTT
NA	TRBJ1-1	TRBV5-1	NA	CASSPWEGGSEAFF	TGCGCCAGCAGCCCTTGGGAGGGAGGCTCTGAAGCTTTCTTT
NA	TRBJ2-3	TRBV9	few	CASSASGQGLDTQYF	TGTGCCAGCAGCGCCTCGGGGCAGGGATTAGATACGCAGTATTTT
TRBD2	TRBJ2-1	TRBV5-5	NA	CASSVVGRENEQFF	TGTGCCAGCAGCGTTGTTGGGAGGGAGAATGAGCAGTTCTTC
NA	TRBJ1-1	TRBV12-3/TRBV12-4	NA	CASSSRAITEAFF	TGTGCCAGCAGTTCCCGGGCAATCACTGAAGCTTTCTTT
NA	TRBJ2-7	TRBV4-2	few	CASSQGPTVSYEQYF	TGTGCCAGCAGCCAAGGGCCTACAGTCTCCTACGAGCAGTACTTC
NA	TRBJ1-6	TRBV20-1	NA	CSASPGAMGNSPLHF	TGCAGTGCTAGCCCAGGGGCCATGGGGAATTCACCCCTCCACTTT
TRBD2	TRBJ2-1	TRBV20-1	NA	CSARGSWTSFGQFF	TGCAGTGCTAGAGGGTCGTGGACTAGCTTTGGGCAGTTCTTC
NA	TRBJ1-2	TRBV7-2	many	CASSLEVLGVPNYGYTF	TGTGCCAGCAGCTTAGAGGTGCTAGGTGTCCCTAACTATGGCTACACCTTC
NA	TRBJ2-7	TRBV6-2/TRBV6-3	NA	CASSPSQDTPNEQYF	TGTGCCAGCAGTCCGTCACAGGATACCCCCAATGAGCAGTACTTC
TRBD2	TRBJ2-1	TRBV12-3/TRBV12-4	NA	CASSFREIAGAEQFF	TGTGCCAGCAGTTTCCGTGAAATAGCGGGGGCTGAGCAGTTCTTC
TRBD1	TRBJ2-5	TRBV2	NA	CASRTDRELETQYF	TGTGCCAGCAGAACTGACAGGGAGTTAGAGACCCAGTACTTC
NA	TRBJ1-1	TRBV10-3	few	CAIRGVGAAMNTEAFF	TGTGCCATCAGGGGGGTCGGGGCTGCAATGAACACTGAAGCTTTCTTT
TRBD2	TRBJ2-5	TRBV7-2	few	CASSTRASGRAETQYF	TGTGCCAGCAGTACCCGAGCTAGCGGGAGGGCAGAGACCCAGTACTTC
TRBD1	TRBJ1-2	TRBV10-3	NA	CAISRDRVGYGYTF	TGTGCCATCAGCCGAGACAGGGTAGGATATGGCTACACCTTC
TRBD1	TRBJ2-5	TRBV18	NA	CASSPGSRGLWETQYF	TGTGCCAGCTCACCAGGGTCCAGGGGGCTCTGGGAGACCCAGTACTTC
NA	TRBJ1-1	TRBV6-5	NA	CASSYVRAPRAEAFF	TGTGCCAGCAGTTACGTTCGGGCCCCAAGAGCCGAAGCTTTCTTT
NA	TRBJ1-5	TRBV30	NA	CAWSGGGPGQPQHF	TGTGCCTGGAGTGGAGGGGGGCCGGGTCAGCCCCAGCATTTT
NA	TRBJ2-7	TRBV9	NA	CASSVDSGAYEQYF	TGTGCCAGCAGCGTCGACAGTGGGGCCTACGAGCAGTACTTC
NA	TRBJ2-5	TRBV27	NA	CASMGGTQETQYF	TGTGCCAGCATGGGGGGAACCCAAGAGACCCAGTACTTC
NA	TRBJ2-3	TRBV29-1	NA	CSAHENTQYF	TGCAGCGCCCATGAGAATACGCAGTATTTT
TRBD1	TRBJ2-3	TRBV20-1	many	CSASSQGAYVDTQYF	TGCAGTGCGAGTTCACAGGGGGCGTACGTTGATACGCAGTATTTT
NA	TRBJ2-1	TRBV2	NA	CASSVMGEQFF	TGTGCCAGCAGTGTAATGGGGGAGCAGTTCTTC
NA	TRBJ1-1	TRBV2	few	CASTGGENTEAFF	TGTGCCAGCACTGGAGGTGAGAACACTGAAGCTTTCTTT
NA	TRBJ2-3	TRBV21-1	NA	CASSRVNKESMGADTQYF	TGTGCCAGCAGCAGAGTCAATAAGGAATCCATGGGCGCAGATACGCAGTATTTT
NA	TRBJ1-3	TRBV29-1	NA	CSVEGLRSGNTIYF	TGCAGCGTTGAGGGCCTCCGCTCTGGAAACACCATATATTTT